This T cell receptor (beta chain) was retrieved from a study of blood T cell repertoires in COVID-19. As originally analysed: Reference gene primer amplification in the assay estimated nucleated cell counts. The assay was immunoSEQ multiplex PCR, and TCRdb's table has in-frame clones only and misses some. Clone size and V and J calls were adopted from that table, with D and trimming inferred from the DNA. The repertoire consists of some 240,000 clones, with about 90% occurring once and the leading ten covering roughly 10%. Looked up from germline, CDR1 is SGHTA and CDR2 is FQGNSA. CDR3 length: 19 residues. V trimming: 2 bases; J trimming: 4 bases; junction bases outside the gene matches: 14.

The sequence derives from a woman aged 70-85 years with COVID-19, enrolled during active disease. What was sequenced was peripheral blood. This rearrangement joins TRBV7-2 to TRBJ1-1; 12 bases agree with TRBD1. CDR3 DNA: TGTGCCAGCAGCTTACTACCGGGACAGGGGGCCGGGGGCAGCACTGAAGCTTTCTTT. This gives the protein CASSLLPGQGAGGSTEAFF.